Detailed here is one TCR beta chain. Antigen: not known. The sample contains more than one DNA sequence encoding this CDR3. Germline V gene sequence: CDR1 GTSNPN, CDR2 SVGIG (reference sequence). V gave up 2 bases and J gave up 5 bases, with 5 bases separating them. The CDR3 has 11 amino acids. This sample was included in a study of cytomegalovirus exposure and HLA in healthy donors. Notes on the study in general: Specificity for CMV antigens was confirmed in vitro for a few of the CMV-associated chains. Researchers counted around 180 TCR beta chains as cytomegalovirus-associated.

The donors formed part of the roughly 120-subject validation cohort, distinct from the roughly 640-subject first cohort. TCRdb keeps only in-frame clones here, not all; method: immunoSEQ multiplex PCR. The repertoire has 150,000 to 200,000 clones, 86% of them found once; the top ten carry more than 1.4%. This clonotype originated in a woman between 18 and 30 years old in good health and CMV-seronegative. The rearrangement uses TRBV30 and TRBJ2-3; D gene ambiguous. The specimen was PBMCs. CDR3 loop: CAWSPRDTQYF. CDR3 DNA sequence: TGTGCCTGGAGTCCCAGAGATACGCAGTATTTT. The full variable domain, its missing parts supplied by reference TRBV30 and TRBJ2-3, is SQTIHQWPATLVQPVGSPLSLECTVEGTSNPNLYWYRQAAGRGLQLLFYSVGIGQISSEVPQNLSASRPQDRQFILSSKKLLLSDSGFYLCAWSPRDTQYFGPGTRLTVL.